This entry concerns a single T cell receptor (beta chain). The data were obtained in a study of blood T cell repertoires in COVID-19. Study-wide context: Collection of acute and convalescent COVID-19 samples took place in the United States, Italy and Spain.

Original processing notes: For nucleated cells, counts were estimated from reference gene primer amplification. Method: immunoSEQ multiplex PCR; TCRdb's copy keeps in-frame clones and lacks some. That table is the source of V, J and clone size, and D and trimming were worked out from the DNA. The sample contains approximately 60,000 clones, more than 60% of which appear only once. There are 13 residues in the CDR3. Germline V gene lookup returns CDR1 SNHLY and CDR2 FYNNEI. With 4 bases removed from V and 8 bases from J, the gap between germline ends came to 13 bases. The sequence was obtained from a human donor in a cohort sampled during active COVID-19. Sequencing was done on a sample of peripheral blood. The V and J genes are TRBV2 and TRBJ2-3; possibly TRBD2 for D (6 bases). The CDR3: CASSATSGGTQYF. CDR3 coding DNA: TGTGCCAGCAGTGCTACGTCCGGGGGTACGCAGTATTTT.